This T cell receptor beta chain is from a study of T-cell reconstitution after alpha-beta-depleted transplantation in children (dated by TCRdb to 2015 to 2016). For context, the study as a whole: Using TCR repertoire profiling, the study quantitatively followed how T-cell immune reconstitution unfolded in children after TCRalphabeta/CD19-depleted allogeneic hematopoietic cell transplantation. Results and caveats for the whole study, not just this receptor: The apparently early alphabetaT-cell count recovery about two months after transplant was reportedly dependent on only several hundred rapidly expanded clones derived from non-depleted graft cells. The high TCRbeta diversity at day 60 in some patients was ascribed to recipient T cells and intrathymic progenitors that had survived conditioning. The frequencies of hyperexpanded clones fell over the following months, and after one year, T-cell counts and TCRbeta diversity were mostly attributed to newly produced T cells.

Libraries came from PCR. The sequencing machine was an Illumina HiSeq 2500. To normalize quantification of the TCRbeta repertoire, the TCR libraries were built with molecular barcoding that relied on unique molecular identifiers. The public reads were run again by TCRdb, first through fastp at Q25 and then through MiXCR, and only productive beta chains were kept. Rows with one shared CDR3 protein collapse into an entry with the most common genes and DNA. Counted in this sample were 900,000 or so distinct CDR3 sequences; under 20% of them appeared once. The ten largest clones capture 5% of the sample. Concerning this clonotype itself: There is no known antigen for this receptor. No base quality values were provided; no much bigger clone lies one nucleotide off.

Explained via the paper, the treatment or condition label denotes: allogeneic hematopoietic cell transplantation with graft depleted of TCRalphabeta T cells and CD19 B cells. The transplant recipients were children given TCRalphabeta/CD19-depleted allogeneic hematopoietic cell grafts. The source of this sequence is a male patient aged 10 to 17 who had a stem cell transplant for acute lymphoblastic leukemia, so the T cells may come from the graft donor. Material: PBMCs, mostly from graft donor cells, obtained 360 days after TCRalphabeta/CD19-depleted stem cell transplant.

In nucleotide form, the sequence is TGTGCCAGCAGCCAATGGCCGCCGACTAGCGGGGAGGGAAGTAAGAGTGAGCAGTTCTTC. This encodes CASSQWPPTSGEGSKSEQFF. The V gene is TRBV4-2 and the J gene is TRBJ2-1, with TRBD2 matching 11 junction bases. The CDR3 goes from the cysteine to the phenylalanine over 20 residues. Only the CDR3 DNA is retained, 60 bases long and in frame from the first base. The germline V gene provides CDR1 LGHNA and CDR2 YNFKEQ. The V end gives up 2 bases and the J end 9 bases, leaving 21 bases in the junction not matched to a gene.